This is a list of T cell receptor beta chains from one sample in a study of T cells in Graves' hyperthyroidism and ophthalmopathy. TCRdb re-called the multiplex PCR reads with MiXCR, one entry per CDR3 protein. This table holds over 500,000 distinct CDR3 sequences, 46% found once. The source material was peripheral blood or thyroid tissue (not recorded which). The receptors originated from an adult woman with Graves' disease, either hyperthyroidism or ophthalmopathy (not recorded which). The CDR3 runs from the conserved cysteine through the conserved F or W. Clone size appears in some rows only: once, few, many, or a class for an expanded clone.

>TRBJ2-5|TRBV7-6|15|NA
CASSWGTGGLETQYF
>TRBJ1-1|TRBV3-1|11|many
CASRSSTEAFF
>TRBJ2-7|TRBV7-9|12|many
CASSQSTYEQYF
>TRBJ2-7|TRBV5-1|15|many
CASSLDPARGSEQYF
>TRBJ2-5|TRBV25-1|15|NA
CASRGVAGRQETQYF
>TRBJ1-5|TRBV19|12|many
CASSLDRGILDF
>TRBJ2-2|TRBV20-1|16|NA
CSARDLLAPNTGELFF
>TRBJ2-6|TRBV20-1|19|many
CSAFDRTGQGASGANVLTF
>TRBJ1-5|TRBV10-3|15|NA
CAISEWELGEQPQHF
>TRBJ1-6|TRBV20-1|11|NA
CSAPDRGPLHF
>TRBJ2-2|TRBV5-4|14|NA
CASSFGQRTGELFF
>TRBJ1-5|TRBV10-3|13|NA
CATDREGNQPQHF
>TRBJ2-5|TRBV15|17|NA
CATSTETGGLSQETQYF
>TRBJ1-5|TRBV5-1|16|NA
CASSLSWGPGNQPQHF
>TRBJ2-7|TRBV7-2|13|many
CASSSGRAREQYF
>TRBJ1-5|TRBV5-1|14|NA
CASSLDGVGQLQHF
>TRBJ1-1|TRBV9|15|many
CASSVGGNRNTEAFF
>TRBJ2-7|TRBV29-1|13|few
CSAGRDRNYEQYF
>TRBJ2-7|TRBV20-1|13|NA
CSAAGGLAGTAYF
>TRBJ1-2|TRBV2|13|many
CASSEGGNYGYTF
>TRBJ1-3|TRBV7-3|15|NA
CASSQDRNYGNTIYF
>TRBJ1-6|TRBV6-5|14|NA
CASSSGGYNSPLHF
>TRBJ2-7|TRBV10-2|13|many
CASSGSWDYEQYF
>TRBJ2-7|TRBV14|14|NA
CASSQVGTVYEQYF
>TRBJ1-1|TRBV6-1|14|NA
CASCPGGTATEAFF
>TRBJ2-6|TRBV19|17|many
CASSMTGGASGANVLTF
>TRBJ1-6|TRBV28|16|few
CASRAKTGEVDSPLHF
>TRBJ2-7|TRBV29-1|14|NA
CSSAGTGSSYEQYF
>TRBJ2-1|TRBV5-1|16|once
CASSFSADGTYNEQFF
>TRBJ1-1|TRBV29-1|18|NA
CSVEAPPSPRYPNTEAFF
>TRBJ2-5|TRBV2|15|NA
CASRKDRGLGETQYF
>TRBJ2-5|TRBV3-1|15|many
CASSPRYGGQETQYF
>TRBJ1-1|TRBV20-1|12|many
CSARPGFAEAFF
>TRBJ2-2|TRBV5-1|15|many
CASSLSGSGPGELFF
>TRBJ2-7|TRBV7-9|14|NA
CASSARRQAYEQYF
>TRBJ2-5|TRBV2|13|once
CASSDNRDQPQYF
>TRBJ1-2|TRBV29-1|11|few
CSVEGWVGYTF
>TRBJ1-2|TRBV28|14|NA
CASSFGRGDYGYTF
>TRBJ1-2|TRBV4-3|15|NA
CASSQGRDRGYGYTF
>NA|TRBV7-3|13|NA
CASSTGIESGQFF
>TRBJ1-2|TRBV2|14|many
CASSELRDSYGYTF
>TRBJ1-5|TRBV4-1|16|few
CASSQGGRGRDQPQHF
>TRBJ2-5|TRBV20-1|18|NA
CSALVGRIGLAGAETQYF
>TRBJ2-5|TRBV29-1|10|NA
CSVEDETQYF
>TRBJ1-1|TRBV20-1|12|few
CSARALTAEAFF
>TRBJ1-1|TRBV20-1|14|NA
CSARDRSTNTEAFF
>TRBJ1-2|TRBV7-9|15|many
CASSPRRGLSYGYTF
>TRBJ2-7|TRBV11-3|14|many
CASSSGTNSYEQYF
>TRBJ1-1|TRBV7-2|15|NA
CASSPQSGVNTEAFF
>TRBJ2-5|TRBV2|12|NA
CASSVTEETQYF
>TRBJ2-6|TRBV11-2|16|NA
CASSTPTNTGANVLTF
>TRBJ2-2|TRBV6-4|13|many
CASSDMGTGELFF
>TRBJ1-1|TRBV7-9|13|many
CASSSAVNTEAFF